The present TCR beta chain was sequenced within a study of T cells in women clearing cervical HPV infection. Across the whole study: HLA type could not be excluded as a confounder. Notes on the study in general: Repertoire richness, not evenness, was significantly elevated in CIN3+ cases versus controls. Combining TCR richness with V gene abundances gave approximately 0.84 AUC.

MY09/MY11 PCR detected cervical HPV DNA; dot-blot assigned genotypes. The repertoire was sequenced with immunoSEQ multiplex PCR; TCRdb's copy has only in-frame clones and lacks some. The sample includes tens of thousands of clones. The CDR3 spans 16 residues. Trimming took off 1 base at V and 3 bases at J, with 10 bases between the two ends. Germline V CDR1 and CDR2: SGHTA, FQGTGA. With respect to this clone: The antigen is not known. Coverage ceases 3 residues before the CDR3 finishes, and the germline J gene fills in the end.

This clonotype was obtained from a woman aged 18 to 69 with a cervical HPV16 infection that either progressed to CIN3+ or cleared (not recorded which). The chain recombines TRBV7-3 with TRBJ1-6; D gene uncertain. What was sequenced was blood buffy coat. This CDR3 is CASSLNPGSYNSPLHF. The CDR3 DNA, read in part, is TGTGCCAGCAGCTTAAATCCAGGAAGCTATAATTCACCC.